These T cell receptor beta chains were read from a single sample in a study of T cell changes during pregnancy in multiple sclerosis. The data were produced by immunoSEQ multiplex PCR, yet TCRdb's version contains in-frame clones alone and is incomplete. The table includes about 18,000 clones, 86% detected once. The sample consisted of CD8+ T cells from peripheral blood mononuclear cells, taken in the third trimester of pregnancy. These receptors all stem from a female donor in good health, enrolled as a control in a pregnancy study. Both conserved end residues are part of each CDR3. The order of the fields is clone size, CDR3 length, J gene, D gene, V gene, CDR3 protein, CDR3 DNA. D genes are given only for firm matches. Only some rows state a clone size, as once, few, many or a class for expanded clones.

-	14	TRBJ1-1	-	TRBV13	CASSSGQGLTEAFF	TGTGCCAGCAGCTCCGGTCAGGGTCTCACTGAAGCTTTCTTT
-	18	TRBJ1-2	-	TRBV19	CASSLTAISWQGSYGYTF	TGTGCCAGTAGTCTGACGGCGATTTCGTGGCAGGGCTCCTATGGCTACACCTTC
-	16	TRBJ2-2	-	TRBV27	CASSSVGGGNTGELFF	TGTGCCAGCAGTTCGGTAGGCGGGGGCAACACCGGGGAGCTGTTTTTT
-	17	TRBJ1-3	-	TRBV5-6	CASSLGGRGISGNTIYF	TGTGCCAGCAGCTTGGGTGGTCGGGGGATTTCTGGAAACACCATATATTTT
-	15	TRBJ2-3	TRBD1	TRBV7-2	CASRQTGGRTDTQYF	TGTGCCAGCCGGCAGACAGGGGGTCGGACCGATACGCAGTATTTT
-	16	TRBJ2-2	-	TRBV7-9	CASSPLGGVNTGELFF	TGTGCCAGCAGCCCGCTTGGCGGGGTCAACACCGGGGAGCTGTTTTTT
-	16	TRBJ1-2	-	TRBV12-5	CASGWGPRTVNYGYTF	TGTGCTAGTGGTTGGGGGCCCAGGACGGTAAACTATGGCTACACCTTC
-	14	TRBJ2-2	TRBD2	TRBV28	CASSLGLNTGELFF	TGTGCCAGCAGTTTGGGACTAAACACCGGGGAGCTGTTTTTT
-	16	TRBJ2-7	TRBD1	TRBV28	CASSLIHVDRGNEQYF	TGTGCCAGCAGTTTAATCCATGTGGACAGGGGGAACGAGCAGTACTTC
-	14	TRBJ1-2	-	TRBV14	CASSQEWGLYGYTF	TGTGCCAGCAGCCAAGAATGGGGACTCTATGGCTACACCTTC
-	11	TRBJ2-7	TRBD1	TRBV10-3	CATWDRNEQYF	TGTGCCACCTGGGACAGGAACGAGCAGTACTTC
-	13	TRBJ1-1	TRBD1	TRBV19	CASSISAGGMAFF	TGTGCCAGTAGTATTTCGGCAGGGGGCATGGCTTTCTTT
-	16	TRBJ2-1	-	TRBV5-5	CASSLRGGGQDNEQFF	TGTGCCAGCAGCTTGAGAGGGGGGGGGCAAGACAATGAGCAGTTCTTC
-	14	TRBJ2-7	TRBD1	TRBV5-8	CASSTVTGYYEQYF	TGTGCCAGCAGCACAGTGACAGGGTACTACGAGCAGTACTTC
-	13	TRBJ2-2	-	TRBV28	CASTSGGAGELFF	TGTGCCAGCACCTCGGGCGGGGCCGGGGAGCTGTTTTTT
-	11	TRBJ1-1	-	TRBV19	CATQEGTEAFF	TGTGCCACGCAGGAAGGCACTGAAGCTTTCTTT
-	17	TRBJ2-1	-	TRBV11-1	CASSFGGGGGTIGEQFF	TGTGCCAGCAGCTTCGGGGGTGGGGGGGGCACCATAGGGGAGCAGTTCTTC
-	15	TRBJ1-3	-	TRBV4-2	CASSQVSRSGNTIYF	TGTGCCAGCAGCCAAGTCTCTCGCTCTGGAAACACCATATATTTT
-	15	TRBJ2-5	TRBD1	TRBV7-9	CASSLSKGGGETQYF	TGTGCCAGCAGCTTATCGAAAGGGGGCGGAGAGACCCAGTACTTC
-	11	TRBJ1-1	TRBD1	TRBV6-6	CASKQGTEAFF	TGTGCCAGCAAACAGGGGACTGAAGCTTTCTTT
-	14	TRBJ2-7	TRBD1	TRBV27	CASSLGGTGREQYF	TGTGCCAGCAGTTTAGGAGGGACAGGACGGGAGCAGTACTTC
-	16	TRBJ2-1	-	TRBV2	CASSSKTPSSYNEQFF	TGTGCCAGCAGTTCCAAAACCCCTAGCTCCTACAATGAGCAGTTCTTC
-	16	TRBJ2-3	TRBD1	TRBV15	CATSLQTGTGINTQYF	TGTGCCACCAGCTTGCAAACCGGGACAGGGATTAATACGCAGTATTTT
-	11	TRBJ1-1	-	TRBV28	CASRMATEAFF	TGTGCCAGCAGGATGGCCACTGAAGCTTTCTTT
-	15	TRBJ1-1	-	TRBV6-5	CASSYSRGMHTEAFF	TGTGCCAGCAGTTACTCGCGGGGGATGCACACTGAAGCTTTCTTT
-	14	TRBJ2-7	-	TRBV5-1	CASSLGDSFYEQYF	TGCGCCAGCAGCTTGGGCGATTCGTTCTACGAGCAGTACTTC
-	16	TRBJ2-7	-	TRBV10-3	CAISGGGSTGAYEQYF	TGTGCCATCAGTGGGGGTGGGTCGACAGGAGCTTACGAGCAGTACTTC
-	15	TRBJ1-6	TRBD1	TRBV19	CASTPGTGGGSPLHF	TGTGCCAGTACTCCCGGGACAGGGGGCGGATCACCCCTCCACTTT
-	16	TRBJ2-7	-	TRBV7-9	CASSSTSGQYTYEQYF	TGTGCCAGCAGCTCCACCTCGGGACAATACACCTACGAGCAGTACTTC
-	12	TRBJ1-1	TRBD1	TRBV7-9	CASNPGTDEAFF	TGTGCCAGCAACCCCGGGACAGATGAAGCTTTCTTT
few	15	TRBJ1-4	TRBD1	TRBV9	CASSARDSLNEKLFF	TGTGCCAGCAGCGCCCGGGACAGCCTTAATGAAAAACTGTTTTTT
-	15	TRBJ1-4	-	TRBV4-1	CASSLRGHGNEKLFF	TGCGCCAGCAGCCTGCGTGGACATGGCAATGAAAAACTGTTTTTT
-	16	TRBJ2-5	TRBD2	TRBV9	CASSISSGGYQETQYF	TGTGCCAGCAGCATAAGTAGCGGGGGGTACCAAGAGACCCAGTACTTC
-	13	TRBJ1-5	-	TRBV7-3	CASSLREGEPQHF	TGTGCCAGCAGCTTAAGGGAGGGGGAGCCCCAGCATTTT
few	16	TRBJ2-3	-	TRBV7-9	CASSLGGSGSTDTQYF	TGTGCCAGCAGCTTAGGGGGGAGCGGGAGCACAGATACGCAGTATTTT
-	13	TRBJ2-7	TRBD2	TRBV4-2	CASRPTSGYEQYF	TGTGCCAGCAGACCCACTAGCGGCTACGAGCAGTACTTC
-	14	TRBJ1-2	-	TRBV7-9	CASSSGGVGYGYTF	TGTGCCAGCAGCTCCGGGGGGGTCGGCTATGGCTACACCTTC
-	16	TRBJ2-5	-	TRBV7-3	CASSPTGSGPAKTQYF	TGTGCCAGCAGCCCTACAGGGTCGGGGCCGGCAAAGACCCAGTACTTC
-	14	TRBJ1-1	-	TRBV9	CASSVEQEGAEAFF	TGTGCCAGCAGCGTGGAACAGGAGGGCGCTGAAGCTTTCTTT
-	15	TRBJ1-2	TRBD1	TRBV5-6	CASSSMTGEVNGYTF	TGTGCCAGCAGCTCTATGACAGGGGAAGTCAATGGCTACACCTTC
-	15	TRBJ2-7	TRBD1	TRBV7-9	CASSARDRGGYEQYF	TGTGCCAGCAGCGCCCGGGACAGGGGGGGCTACGAGCAGTACTTC
medium-sized	15	TRBJ2-7	-	TRBV10-3	CAISDPTVLWYEQYF	TGTGCCATCAGTGACCCCACAGTTCTTTGGTACGAGCAGTACTTC
-	14	TRBJ2-7	TRBD1	TRBV7-9	CASSPGQGLSEQYF	TGTGCCAGCAGCCCGGGACAGGGTCTTAGCGAGCAGTACTTC
-	15	TRBJ1-2	TRBD1	TRBV13	CASSQGDGANYGYTF	TGTGCCAGCAGTCAGGGGGACGGAGCTAACTATGGCTACACCTTC
-	16	TRBJ2-2	-	TRBV19	CASSSVRGWNTGELFF	TGTGCCAGTAGTTCCGTCCGGGGTTGGAACACCGGGGAGCTGTTTTTT
-	13	TRBJ1-2	-	TRBV7-9	CASRPTGNYGYTF	TGTGCCAGCAGGCCCACAGGGAACTATGGCTACACCTTC
-	15	TRBJ2-1	-	TRBV7-2	CASSLAPSFGDEQFF	TGTGCCAGCAGCTTAGCGCCCTCCTTCGGGGATGAGCAGTTCTTC
-	18	TRBJ2-1	TRBD2	TRBV7-9	CASSLIPGTSGGYNEQFF	TGTGCCAGCAGCTTGATACCGGGGACTAGCGGGGGTTACAATGAGCAGTTCTTC
-	13	TRBJ1-4	-	TRBV2	CASSELLNEKLFF	TGTGCCAGCAGTGAACTCCTTAATGAAAAACTGTTTTTT
-	14	TRBJ2-5	-	TRBV18	CASSPLGGEETQYF	TGTGCCAGCTCACCACTCGGAGGGGAAGAGACCCAGTACTTC
-	18	TRBJ1-1	-	TRBV4-3	CASSQDGRGFFMNTEAFF	TGCGCCAGCAGCCAAGATGGGAGGGGATTCTTTATGAACACTGAAGCTTTCTTT
once	17	TRBJ2-6	-	TRBV4-1	CASNGQASSSGANVLTF	TGCGCCAGCAACGGACAAGCCTCCTCCTCTGGGGCCAACGTCCTGACTTTC
-	13	TRBJ2-7	-	TRBV2	CASKAREEFEQYF	TGTGCCAGCAAGGCCAGGGAGGAATTCGAGCAGTACTTC
-	16	TRBJ1-2	-	TRBV7-2	CASSFSRGGEVYGYTF	TGTGCCAGCAGCTTTAGCCGCGGAGGAGAGGTGTATGGCTACACCTTC